The rows below give T cell receptor beta chains drawn from one sample of a study of shared clonotypes between healthy human individuals. The repertoire was sequenced with immunoSEQ multiplex PCR; TCRdb's copy has only in-frame clones and lacks some. The sample lists 850,000 to 1,200,000 clones; around four fifths were seen once. The sequenced sample was memory CD4+ T cells sorted from blood. The origin of the receptors is a young man in good health. The CDR3 runs from the conserved cysteine through the conserved F or W. The D gene is left open where the match is weak. Size tells how often a clone was seen (once, few, many) or the class of an expanded clone, and some rows leave it out.

V,length,J,size,D,CDR3,DNA
TRBV18,12,TRBJ1-1,few,TRBD1,CASSPRTGLTDF,TGTGCCAGCTCACCACGGACAGGGCTGACCGACTTT
TRBV28,16,TRBJ2-6,.,.,CASSATGSSGANVLTF,TGTGCCAGCAGTGCCACCGGATCCTCTGGGGCCAACGTCCTGACTTTC
TRBV10-3,16,TRBJ1-5,few,TRBD1,CAISEGDRASNQPQHF,TGTGCCATCAGTGAGGGGGACAGGGCTAGCAATCAGCCCCAGCATTTT
TRBV30,14,TRBJ1-6,.,.,CAWRAMGANSPLHF,TGTGCCTGGAGAGCAATGGGAGCCAATTCACCCCTCCACTTT
TRBV18,14,TRBJ2-1,few,.,CASSPPGNQHEQFF,TGTGCCAGCTCACCCCCAGGGAATCAGCATGAGCAGTTCTTC
TRBV30,12,TRBJ2-7,.,.,CAWSGTGYEQYF,TGTGCCTGGAGTGGGACTGGCTACGAGCAGTACTTC
TRBV6-5,14,TRBJ2-5,few,TRBD2,CASGDGGARETQYF,TGTGCCAGCGGGGACGGGGGGGCCCGAGAGACCCAGTACTTC
TRBV2,14,TRBJ1-6,few,.,CASRAEVYNSPLHF,TGTGCCAGCAGGGCAGAAGTCTATAATTCACCCCTCCACTTT
TRBV6-1,14,TRBJ2-7,.,.,CASSEEGSSYEQYF,TGTGCCAGCAGTGAAGAGGGGAGCTCCTACGAGCAGTACTTC
TRBV25-1,13,TRBJ2-5,.,.,CASSEVRRETQYF,TGTGCCAGCAGTGAGGTGCGCAGGGAGACCCAGTACTTC
TRBV11-3,15,TRBJ2-3,.,.,CASSFGQSDTDTQYF,TGTGCCAGCAGCTTTGGACAGTCAGACACAGATACGCAGTATTTT
TRBV27,14,TRBJ1-2,.,TRBD1,CASSSGQGNYGYTF,TGTGCCAGCAGTTCGGGACAGGGAAACTATGGCTACACCTTC
TRBV5-5,12,TRBJ1-2,.,.,CASSVDSVGYTF,TGTGCCAGCAGCGTAGACAGCGTTGGCTACACCTTC
TRBV6-1,14,TRBJ2-3,.,.,CASSVRGGTDTQYF,TGTGCCAGCAGTGTAAGGGGGGGCACAGATACGCAGTATTTT
TRBV19,14,TRBJ1-6,few,.,CASTQVGTNSPLHF,TGTGCCAGTACCCAGGTGGGGACTAATTCACCCCTCCACTTT
TRBV10-3,16,TRBJ1-3,few,.,CAISLHNPNTGNTIYF,TGTGCCATCAGTCTCCACAACCCGAACACTGGAAACACCATATATTTT
TRBV28,11,TRBJ2-7,once,.,CASRVRDEQYF,TGTGCCAGCAGGGTACGGGACGAGCAGTACTTC
TRBV7-9,14,TRBJ2-1,once,.,CASSLVLGPNEQFF,TGTGCCAGCAGCTTAGTCCTGGGCCCCAATGAGCAGTTCTTC
TRBV19,19,TRBJ2-6,.,TRBD2,CASSMGGAFSAPGANVLTF,TGTGCCAGTAGTATGGGAGGGGCATTCTCCGCGCCTGGGGCCAACGTCCTGACTTTC
TRBV10-3,13,TRBJ1-5,.,.,CATTPGVRQPQHF,TGTGCCACCACCCCCGGGGTTCGGCAGCCCCAGCATTTT
TRBV6-1,13,TRBJ2-7,.,.,CASSEVQGRGQYF,TGTGCCAGCAGTGAAGTCCAGGGTCGAGGGCAGTACTTC
TRBV28,13,TRBJ2-2,.,.,CASSWLGTGELFF,TGTGCCAGCAGTTGGTTAGGAACCGGGGAGCTGTTTTTT
TRBV7-2,13,TRBJ1-5,.,.,CASSSRAGQPQHF,TGTGCCAGCAGCTCCCGGGCGGGTCAGCCCCAGCATTTT
TRBV2,14,TRBJ2-7,.,.,CASSPGQGRSEQYF,TGTGCCAGCAGCCCGGGCCAGGGAAGGAGCGAGCAGTACTTC
TRBV19,14,TRBJ1-2,few,TRBD1,CASSPLAGGYGYTF,TGTGCCAGTAGTCCCTTGGCAGGGGGCTATGGCTACACCTTC
TRBV29-1,12,TRBJ2-7,once,.,CSVVTSSYEQYF,TGCAGCGTTGTTACAAGCTCCTACGAGCAGTACTTC
TRBV5-1,15,TRBJ2-2,.,.,CASSLVAGGPGELFF,TGCGCCAGCAGCTTGGTGGCAGGGGGGCCCGGGGAGCTGTTTTTT
TRBV5-1,14,TRBJ2-3,few,.,CASSGGALTDTQYF,TGCGCCAGCAGCGGGGGGGCCTTAACAGATACGCAGTATTTT
TRBV28,16,TRBJ1-5,once,TRBD1,CASSRGRGDSNQPQHF,TGTGCCAGCAGCCGGGGCAGGGGGGATAGCAATCAGCCCCAGCATTTT
TRBV11-2,18,TRBJ1-2,few,.,CASSLDQGTTLRSYGYTF,TGTGCCAGCAGCTTAGATCAGGGGACGACACTCCGATCCTATGGCTACACCTTC
TRBV5-1,15,TRBJ2-7,.,TRBD2,CASSPTSGFSYEQYF,TGCGCCAGCAGCCCGACTAGCGGGTTCTCCTACGAGCAGTACTTC
TRBV5-1,16,TRBJ1-3,.,.,CASSLAGPRSGNTIYF,TGCGCCAGCAGCTTGGCCGGACCGCGCTCTGGAAACACCATATATTTT
TRBV7-8,12,TRBJ2-1,.,.,CASSLDLGFQFF,TGTGCCAGCAGCTTAGACCTAGGGTTTCAGTTCTTC
TRBV2,17,TRBJ2-7,few,TRBD1,CASSEKGRQGARYEQYF,TGTGCCAGCAGTGAAAAAGGTAGACAGGGGGCGCGGTACGAGCAGTACTTC
TRBV9,16,TRBJ1-6,.,.,CASSVGAGRVASPLHF,TGTGCCAGCAGCGTAGGAGCGGGCCGGGTAGCCTCACCCCTCCACTTT
TRBV4-1,16,TRBJ2-7,.,TRBD1,CASSQDLADRVHEQYF,TGCGCCAGCAGCCAAGATTTGGCTGACAGGGTCCACGAGCAGTACTTC
TRBV5-1,16,TRBJ2-3,.,TRBD2,CASSLARRGGADTQYF,TGCGCCAGCAGTCTTGCCCGGCGGGGGGGAGCAGATACGCAGTATTTT
TRBV7-9,15,TRBJ1-1,.,.,CASWNWGHKNTEAFF,TGTGCCAGTTGGAACTGGGGACACAAGAACACTGAAGCTTTCTTT
TRBV2,13,TRBJ1-2,.,.,CASTKTPGFGYTF,TGTGCCAGCACTAAGACTCCAGGGTTTGGCTACACCTTC
TRBV25-1,16,TRBJ2-3,.,TRBD2,CASSEPGLAGVSTQYF,TGTGCCAGCAGTGAACCGGGACTAGCGGGGGTTAGTACGCAGTATTTT
TRBV7-2,14,TRBJ1-1,.,.,CASSLMQGSTEAFF,TGTGCCAGCAGCCTGATGCAGGGGAGCACTGAAGCTTTCTTT
TRBV7-7,16,TRBJ1-5,.,.,CASSESQGRSNQPQHF,TGTGCTAGCAGCGAATCACAGGGAAGGAGCAATCAGCCCCAGCATTTT
TRBV7-9,16,TRBJ2-7,.,.,CASSPGTFIRAYEQYF,TGTGCCAGCAGCCCCGGGACTTTTATCAGGGCCTACGAGCAGTACTTC
TRBV18,15,TRBJ1-1,.,.,CASSPLQARGTEAFF,TGTGCCAGCTCACCACTCCAGGCTAGGGGTACTGAAGCTTTCTTT
TRBV7-2,15,TRBJ2-5,.,.,CASSPQGVVGETQYF,TGTGCCAGCAGCCCACAAGGGGTCGTGGGGGAGACCCAGTACTTC
TRBV5-4,15,TRBJ1-6,.,.,CASSLGTVGVSPLHF,TGTGCCAGCAGCCTCGGGACCGTTGGGGTCTCACCCCTCCACTTT
TRBV18,16,TRBJ2-3,.,TRBD2,CASSPKNGGWIDTQYF,TGTGCCAGCTCACCAAAGAACGGGGGGTGGATAGATACGCAGTATTTT
TRBV10-3,14,TRBJ1-1,.,.,CAISDGGSGTEAFF,TGTGCCATCAGTGATGGAGGGAGCGGCACTGAAGCTTTCTTT
TRBV6-1,13,TRBJ2-7,.,.,CASNWGVRDEQYF,TGTGCCAGCAATTGGGGGGTTCGCGACGAGCAGTACTTC
TRBV4-2,15,TRBJ2-3,.,TRBD2,CASSQEGGGGAPQYF,TGTGCCAGCAGCCAAGAAGGGGGCGGGGGGGCCCCGCAGTATTTT
TRBV5-6,15,TRBJ2-5,.,.,CASSPSTGREETQYF,TGTGCCAGCAGCCCCTCGACAGGGAGGGAAGAGACCCAGTACTTC
TRBV9,13,TRBJ1-1,few,.,CASSVEWNTEAFF,TGTGCCAGCAGCGTAGAGTGGAACACTGAAGCTTTCTTT
TRBV6-1,17,TRBJ2-4,.,.,CASSEAGQRGAKNIQYF,TGTGCCAGCAGTGAAGCAGGGCAAAGGGGGGCCAAAAACATTCAGTACTTC
TRBV9,15,TRBJ2-2,.,TRBD2,CASSLLAEGTGELFF,TGTGCCAGCAGCTTACTAGCGGAGGGCACCGGGGAGCTGTTTTTT
TRBV6-5,14,TRBJ1-1,.,.,CASSYLAGATEAFF,TGTGCCAGCAGTTACCTTGCGGGGGCGACTGAAGCTTTCTTT
TRBV10-3,14,TRBJ1-1,.,.,CAISEGGGKGEAFF,TGTGCCATCAGTGAAGGGGGGGGAAAGGGTGAAGCTTTCTTT